A single sample gave rise to the 3 T cell receptor beta chains below, sequenced in a study of control samples from healthy donors and cancer patients. Only in-frame clones appear in the TCRdb table, and some are missing; sequencing was by immunoSEQ multiplex PCR. The sample contains 65,000 to 90,000 clones, more than 75% of which appear only once. Sequenced material: blood. The receptors were gathered from a man aged 50 to 60 in good health.

In regard to this clone: A read error may produce the germline difference seen at one junction end. V and J are TRBV5-6 and TRBJ2-7; 11 positions match TRBD2. This CDR3 has 14 residues. CDR1 and CDR2 from the germline V gene are SGHDT and YYEEEE. The CDR3 sequence: CASSLGVTSGTLHF. The CDR3, as DNA: TGTGCCAGCAGCTTGGGGGTGACTAGCGGGACCCTACACTTC.

The CDR3 DNA sequence: TGTGCCAGCAGCGTAACCGGGACACCAAACACTGAAGCTTTCTTT. The encoded protein is CASSVTGTPNTEAFF. V and J are TRBV9 and TRBJ1-1; maybe TRBD1 (6 bases). Germline V lookup: CDR1 SGDLS, CDR2 YYNGEE. Trimming stripped 1 base from V and 2 bases from J, with 12 bases between. CDR3 length: 15 residues.

The rearrangement links TRBV5-1 to TRBJ2-2, with 7 bases that match TRBD2. The V gene's germline CDR1 is SGHRS and CDR2 YFSETQ. This CDR3 contains 15 residues. Germline trimming cut 6 bases from V and 3 bases from J; bases unmatched to any gene: 8. In DNA, the CDR3 is TGCGCCAGCACCTCCGGGACTACCTACACCGGGGAGCTGTTTTTT. Residues: CASTSGTTYTGELFF.